This TCR beta chain was identified during a study of T-cell memory formation after mild COVID-19. At the level of the study: TCR clusters were mostly donor specific. General study findings and limits: Mostly located in CM and EM were contracting CD4+ clones, with contracting CD8+ clones located in EMRA.

A note on this clonotype: Its target is unknown.

TCRdb re-called the 5' RACE reads through MiXCR, storing one row per CDR3 protein. The data show about 560,000 distinct CDR3 sequences, about 20% seen once. The CDR3 length is 13 residues. Germline CDR1 reads MNHEY; CDR2 reads SVGAGI. V lost 0 bases and J 7 bases, leaving 7 bases between the germline ends. Input material: PBMCs or a T cell subset sorted from them (not recorded which). The receptor was isolated from an adult woman who had mild COVID-19 (a few samples of this study predate the infection). Cell type and time point are not known. This rearrangement joins TRBV6-5 to TRBJ2-1, with D unresolved. CDR3: CASSYSTGNEQFF. The DNA for the CDR3 is TGTGCCAGCAGTTACTCTACCGGGAATGAGCAGTTCTTC.